This passage covers 23 T cell receptor beta chains from one sample sequenced in a study of T cells in women clearing cervical HPV infection (dated by TCRdb to the late 2010s). Libraries were built with the immunoSEQ multiplex PCR assay. TCRdb stores this immuneACCESS table with in-frame sequences only. Part of the clones is absent; in the studies checked, under half of the shortfall reflects unresolved V genes, and no reason is known for the rest. The table of this sample itemizes about 20,000 clones. The top ten hold roughly 6.3% of the sample. Sequencing was performed on blood buffy coat. These receptors all stem from a woman aged 18-70 years with a cervical HPV16 infection that either progressed to CIN3+ or cleared (not recorded which).

Points on this clone: Read coverage stops 3 residues before the CDR3 terminus; the germline J gene supplies the remainder. The gene calls are TRBV2 and TRBJ1-2; D may be TRBD1 (6 bases). V dropped 7 bases and J dropped 5 bases, with 14 bases sitting between them. This CDR3 contains 13 residues. Germline lookup yields CDR1 SNHLY and CDR2 FYNNEI. Partial CDR3 DNA: TGTGCCAGCACCAGGGGTCCCGCATATGGC. Amino acids: CASTRGPAYG. The whole CDR3 is CASTRGPAYGYTF.

Remarks on this clone: The CDR3 end is not reached by the read, which stops 3 residues before it; the germline J gene fills it in. The chain carries TRBV12-3 or TRBV12-4 and TRBJ1-1; D call uncertain. Trimming stripped 3 bases from V and 1 base from J, with 9 bases between. CDR3 size: 14 residues. This CDR3 reads CASSLRAGNTEAFF. The CDR3 DNA, read in part, is TGTGCCAGCAGTTTGAGGGCAGGGAACACTGAA.

Concerning this clone: The CDR3 end is not reached by the read, which stops 3 residues before it; the germline J gene fills it in. This rearrangement joins TRBV7-3 to TRBJ2-1, with 10 bases aligning to TRBD2. The V segment lost 4 bases and the J segment 2 bases; nucleotides outside the gene matches: 2. Germline values: CDR1 SGHTA, CDR2 FQGTGA. The CDR3 extends over 15 amino acids. The DNA read from the CDR3 is TGTGCCAGCAGCTCGCTAGCGGGAGCCTACAATGAG. It codes for CASSSLAGAYNE. The full CDR3 is CASSSLAGAYNEQFF.

Points on this clone: The CDR3 goes on 3 residues after the read ends, and that part is filled in from the germline J gene. The chain links TRBV19 to TRBJ2-2; perhaps TRBD1 as D (6 bases). The CDR3 totals 14 residues. Germline V gives CDR1 LNHDA, CDR2 SQIVND (reference sequence). CDR3 bases read: TGTGCCAGTAGTATGAGGACAGATAATTCACCG. Translation: CASSMRTDNSP. The complete CDR3 sequence is CASSMRTDNSPLFF.

On this clone: The read stops 3 residues short of the end of the CDR3; the missing end is completed from the germline J gene. The V gene is TRBV7-8, the J gene TRBJ2-2; 7 bases fit TRBD1. The CDR3 length is 15 residues. V lost 1 base and J lost 6; bases outside the gene matches: 5. Germline V CDR1 and CDR2: SGHVS, FQNEAQ. The CDR3 sequence is CASSLVTGRSGELFF. Partial CDR3 DNA: TGTGCCAGCAGCTTAGTGACAGGGCGTTCCGGGGAG.

Remarks on this clone: The read ends 3 residues shy of where the CDR3 ends; the end is completed using the germline J gene. The genes are TRBV5-1 and TRBJ2-5; 7 nucleotides agree with TRBD2. Germline CDR1 is SGHRS and CDR2 is YFSETQ. The CDR3 loop spans 15 amino acids. Losses at the gene ends were 0 bases for V and 4 bases for J; bases not matched to a gene: 6. The part of the CDR3 DNA that was read is TGCGCCAGCAGCTTGGCGGGAGCGGGATCAGAGACC. Protein product: CASSLAGAGSET. The full CDR3 protein reads CASSLAGAGSETQYF.

In the case of this clone: The read falls 3 residues short of the CDR3 end, and the missing part is taken from the germline J gene. This chain connects TRBV11-2 to TRBJ2-5; possible D gene TRBD2, 5 bases. This CDR3 is built from 13 residues. V lost 1 base to trimming and J lost 5 bases, with 8 bases between them. Germline V lookup: CDR1 SGHAT, CDR2 FQNNGV. The CDR3 DNA, read in part, is TGTGCCAGCAGCTTAGGGACTGACGAGACC. Encoded protein: CASSLGTDET. In full, the CDR3 reads CASSLGTDETQYF.

On this clone: The read ends 3 residues early relative to the CDR3; the germline J gene fills the gap. The chain employs TRBV5-4 and TRBJ2-2; 8 nucleotides match TRBD1. The V gene end was trimmed by 3 bases and the J gene end by 7 bases; junction bases not matched to a gene: 8. Germline V gives CDR1 SGHNT, CDR2 YYREEE (reference sequence). The length of the CDR3 is 15 residues. Here the CDR3 reads CASSYGQGSVGELFF. Incomplete CDR3 DNA: TGTGCCAGCAGCTATGGACAGGGTTCTGTCGGGGAG. The full variable domain, rest sourced from reference TRBV5-4 and TRBJ2-2, is ETGVTQSPTHLIKTRGQQVTLRCSSQSGHNTVSWYQQALGQGPQFIFQYYREEENGRGNFPPRFSGLQFPNYSSELNVNALELDDSALYLCASSYGQGSVGELFFGEGSRLTVL.

This clone shows up as medium-sized by frequency. The read stops 3 residues short of the end of the CDR3; the missing end is completed from the germline J gene. This chain uses TRBV6-1 with TRBJ2-2; 7 nucleotides agree with TRBD2. The CDR3 covers 13 residues. The V gene's germline CDR1 is MNHNS and CDR2 SASEGT. V gave up 3 bases and J gave up 8 bases; unmatched junction bases: 3. CDR3 residues: CASSERESGELFF. The covered CDR3 bases are TGTGCCAGCAGTGAGCGGGAGTCTGGGGAG.

Concerning this clone itself: The read comes to an end 3 residues before the CDR3 does, leaving the germline J gene to fill in the end. This chain connects TRBV5-8 to TRBJ2-5; D is undetermined. V was cut by 1 base and J by 2 bases, with 12 bases left in between. The CDR3 totals 15 residues. Germline values: CDR1 SGHTS, CDR2 YDEGEE. The CDR3 protein is CASSLIGYLQETQYF. The sequenced CDR3 bases are TGTGCCAGCAGCTTGATCGGGTACCTTCAAGAGACC.

In regard to this clone: The read finishes 3 residues shy of the CDR3 end, and the germline J gene is used to complete it. The chain combines TRBV6-1 with TRBJ2-3; a possible D gene is TRBD2 (5 bases). The germline gives CDR1 MNHNS, CDR2 SASEGT. The CDR3 totals 14 residues. V shed 2 bases and J shed 5 bases, with 11 bases lying between them. CDR3 in amino acids: CASSEKSGIDTQYF. Incomplete CDR3 DNA: TGTGCCAGCAGTGAAAAATCGGGGATAGATACG.

On this clone itself: From the germline J gene comes the end of the CDR3, since the read stops 3 residues before it. The J gene is TRBJ2-3, the V gene TRBV2, with D possibly TRBD1 on 11 matching bases. This CDR3 spans 19 amino acids. CDR1 and CDR2 (germline): SNHLY, FYNNEI. Trimming removed 4 bases at V and 3 bases at J, with 26 bases between. This chain's CDR3 is CASSGASGGQGVMTDTQYF. The sequenced part of the CDR3 DNA is TGTGCCAGCAGTGGAGCTAGCGGGGGACAGGGGGTAATGACAGATACG.

A note on this clone: Sequencing ends 3 residues short of the CDR3 end; the germline J gene provides the rest. The rearrangement links TRBV5-1 to TRBJ2-5, with TRBD1 as a possible D gene (6 bases). The CDR3 totals 13 residues. The V end was cut by 7 bases, the J end by 0 bases, with 10 bases between. Germline assignment: CDR1 SGHRS and CDR2 YFSETQ. CDR3 DNA (partial): TGCGCCAGCTACCGGGACAACCAAGAGACC. Encoded protein: CASYRDNQET. The CDR3 in full is CASYRDNQETQYF. Full variable domain (remainder filled in from reference TRBV5-1 and TRBJ2-5): KAGVTQTPRYLIKTRGQQVTLSCSPISGHRSVSWYQQTPGQGLQFLFEYFSETQRNKGNFPGRFSGRQFSNSRSEMNVSTLELGDSALYLCASYRDNQETQYFGPGTRLLVL.

Concerning this clone itself: The read terminates 3 residues before the CDR3 end, so the remaining end is supplied by the germline J gene. The chain couples TRBV18 to TRBJ2-3; 9 bases match TRBD1. Per germline, CDR1 KGHSH and CDR2 LQKENI. The CDR3 consists of 17 residues. The covered CDR3 bases are TGTGCCAGCTCACCCTCCGGGACAGGGCGAAGCAATCAGCCG. Its protein product is CASSPSGTGRSNQP. The complete CDR3 sequence is CASSPSGTGRSNQPQYF. Looking up the rest from reference TRBV18 and TRBJ2-3 gives the full variable domain: NAGVMQNPRHLVRRRGQEARLRCSPMKGHSHVYWYRQLPEEGLKFMVYLQKENIIDESGMPKERFSAEFPKEGPSILRIQQVVRGDSAAYFCASSPSGTGRSNQPQYFGPGTRLTVL.

Turning to this clone: The CDR3 extends 3 residues past the end of the read, so its final part is completed from the germline J gene. V and J are TRBV11-2 and TRBJ2-2; D is possibly TRBD2 (5 bases). The CDR3 totals 13 residues. Trimming pared 3 bases from V and 4 bases from J, leaving 6 bases between. Looked up from germline, CDR1 is SGHAT and CDR2 is FQNNGV. The CDR3 DNA, read in part, is TGTGCCAGCAGCTTCGAGGGCACCGGGGAG. Its protein product is CASSFEGTGE. The full CDR3 protein is CASSFEGTGELFF. The whole variable domain, filled in from reference TRBV11-2 and TRBJ2-2, reads EAGVAQSPRYKIIEKRQSVAFWCNPISGHATLYWYQQILGQGPKLLIQFQNNGVVDDSQLPKDRFSAERLKGVDSTLKIQPAKLEDSAVYLCASSFEGTGELFFGEGSRLTVL.

Note on this clone: Read coverage stops 3 residues before the CDR3 terminus; the germline J gene supplies the remainder. This sequence joins TRBV19 and TRBJ2-1; 7 nucleotides match TRBD2. After removal of 0 bases from V and 5 bases from J, the junction contained 1 base not matched to a gene. Germline values: CDR1 LNHDA, CDR2 SQIVND (reference sequence). The CDR3 totals 14 residues. The part of the CDR3 DNA that was read is TGTGCCAGTAGTATAGAACTAGCGAACAATGAG. Protein: CASSIELANNE. The whole CDR3 sequence is CASSIELANNEQFF.

Notes on this clone: The CDR3 is cut off 3 residues early in the read; its end comes from the germline J gene. The chain links TRBV3-1 (or the pseudogene TRBV3-2) to TRBJ2-1; TRBD1 is a possible D gene (6 bases). The germline V gene encodes CDR1 LGHDT and CDR2 YNNKEL (reference sequence). V lost 0 bases and J lost 3, with 18 bases in between. The CDR3 sequence is 18 residues long. Partial CDR3 DNA: TGTGCCAGCAGCCAAGATCGGGGAAGCCAGGACAGCTACAATGAG. Its translation is CASSQDRGSQDSYNE. The entire CDR3 reads CASSQDRGSQDSYNEQFF.

Remarks on this clone: The DNA ends 3 residues before the CDR3 does, and the rest of the CDR3 is filled in from the germline J gene. The chain couples TRBV7-9 to TRBJ2-2, with a weak D call TRBD1 (6 bases). The CDR3 covers 14 residues. Looked up from germline, CDR1 is SEHNR and CDR2 is FQNEAQ (reference sequence). The V end lost 5 bases, the J end lost 8 bases, and 15 bases lay between the germline ends. CDR3 DNA, as far as it was read: TGTGCCAGCAGCCCGGACAGTCTTTCGGGGGAG. Its protein is CASSPDSLSGE. The whole CDR3 reads CASSPDSLSGELFF.

The sequenced CDR3 bases are TGTGCCAGTAGTGGGAATCCCGGGACAGGGAGCTCCTACGAG. This translates into CASSGNPGTGSSYE. The complete CDR3 reads CASSGNPGTGSSYEQYF. The J gene is TRBJ2-7, the V gene TRBV19; 9 nucleotides line up with TRBD1. The CDR3 extends 3 residues past the end of the read, so its final part is completed from the germline J gene. Germline loops: CDR1 LNHDA, CDR2 SQIVND (reference sequence). The CDR3 has 17 residues. V was pared by 5 bases and J by 0 bases, with 11 bases of the junction left unmatched.

In regard to this clone: Read data end 3 residues before the CDR3 end; the end is taken from the germline J gene. The chain has TRBV5-1 and TRBJ2-3; 11 bases fit TRBD2. V gave up 1 base and J gave up 0 bases; unmatched junction bases: 7. The CDR3 length is 18 residues. CDR1 and CDR2 (germline): SGHRS, YFSETQ. The sequenced CDR3 bases are TGCGCCAGCAGCTTGAAATTGACTAGCGGGGATAGCACAGATACG. It is translated as CASSLKLTSGDSTDT. The entire CDR3 protein reads CASSLKLTSGDSTDTQYF.

Of note for this clone: The CDR3 goes on 3 residues after the read ends, and that part is filled in from the germline J gene. The chain has TRBV24-1 and TRBJ1-5; maybe TRBD1 (6 bases). Trimming removed 5 bases at V and 1 base at J, with 20 bases between. The length of the CDR3 is 18 residues. CDR1 and CDR2 from the germline V gene are KGHDR and SFDVKD. CDR3 sequence: CATSGGTRGGLSNQPQHF. The covered CDR3 bases are TGTGCCACCAGTGGTGGGACGAGAGGGGGTCTAAGCAATCAGCCC.

A remark on this clone: The read comes to an end 3 residues before the CDR3 does, leaving the germline J gene to fill in the end. This rearrangement joins TRBV2 to TRBJ1-2; 7 bases align to TRBD1. Per the germline V gene, CDR1 is SNHLY and CDR2 is FYNNEI. This CDR3 is built from 13 residues. Incomplete CDR3 DNA: TGTGCCAGCAGTTTGGGACAGTTTAACGAC. Translating gives CASSLGQFND. The whole CDR3 sequence reads CASSLGQFNDYTF.

A remark on this clone: At one end, the junction sequence differs from germline, possibly due to a read error. The read ends 3 residues before the CDR3 terminus; that terminus is restored from the germline J gene. V and J are TRBV4-2 and TRBJ1-6; 7 nucleotides agree with TRBD1. This CDR3 spans 17 amino acids. Germline values: CDR1 LGHNA, CDR2 YNFKEQ. This CDR3 is CASSQGGRGTYNSPLHF. CDR3 bases read: TGCGCCAGCAGCCAAGGGGGCAGGGGGACCTATAATTCACCC.